This T cell receptor (beta chain) is drawn from a study of radiotherapy plus CTLA-4 blockade in lung cancer (dated by TCRdb to the late 2010s). At the level of the whole study: Among enrolled patients, around 18% had an objective response and roughly 31% reached disease control. Overall study results and their limits: Increased serum interferon-beta after radiation, together with early dynamic changes in blood T cell clones, were reported to be the strongest predictors of response. After treatment with radiotherapy and ipilimumab, TCR clones that came from tumors expanded in the peripheral blood.

The library was made by the immunoSEQ multiplex PCR assay. Here the immuneACCESS table is served through TCRdb, limited to in-frame sequences with V and J called. Missing clones are a known gap in these copies; in checked studies unresolved V genes cover under half, and the rest lacks a known reason. The table for this sample lists tens of thousands of clones; about 72% of them were counted only once. The top ten constitute more than 9.5% of the sample. Details on this clone: The antigen it recognizes is unknown. Base qualities are not recorded, but no much larger clone differs from it by a single base.

The CDR3 measures 15 amino acids from cysteine to phenylalanine. The only DNA kept is the CDR3, 45 bases in frame from the first base. Unmatched junction bases come to 3, with V trimmed by 3 bases and J by 6 bases. CDR1 and CDR2 are drawn from the germline V gene: KGHSH, LQKENI. Focal radiation therapy combined with CTLA-4 blockade (ipilimumab) was tested in patients with chemo-refractory metastatic non-small-cell lung cancer. The V and J genes are TRBV18 and TRBJ2-1; a stretch of 12 junction bases matches TRBD2. The sample in question was peripheral blood, obtained from a patient treated with radiotherapy plus ipilimumab. The receptor comes from a human donor with non-small cell lung cancer who had stable disease on radiotherapy plus ipilimumab. For the CDR3, the sequence is CASSPSLAGGNEQFF. The DNA sequence follows: TGTGCCAGCTCACCGTCACTAGCGGGGGGCAATGAGCAGTTCTTC.